A selection of T cell receptor beta chains follows, all from one sample in a study of tumor T cells in aggressive B-cell lymphoma. TCRdb keeps only in-frame clones here, not all; method: immunoSEQ multiplex PCR. The sample lists over 2,500 clones; roughly 85% were seen once. Source material: tumor tissue. Receptors were obtained from an adult with diffuse large B cell lymphoma. Some clones in this sample may be carry-over from other donors' samples. Each CDR3 is given with its conserved first and last residue. D genes are given only for firm matches. Size is stated for part of the rows, as once, few or many counts, or as a class when the clone is expanded.

>TRBV7-9|-|-|TRBJ1-2
TGTGCCAGCAGCTTACTGGACAGCTATGACTACACCTTC
CASSLLDSYDYTF
>TRBV14|-|-|TRBJ1-1
TGTGCCAGCAGCCCTTTGGGGGGACTGAACACTGAAGCTTTCTTT
CASSPLGGLNTEAFF
>TRBV27|TRBD2|-|TRBJ2-7
TGTGCCAGCAGTTCTCCCCGGTTAGCGGGGGAAATGGCGGACGAGCAGTACTTC
CASSSPRLAGEMADEQYF
>TRBV28|TRBD1|-|TRBJ1-5
TGTGCCAGCAGTACCAGAGGCAGGGGGGTCAATCAGCCCCAGCATTTT
CASSTRGRGVNQPQHF
>TRBV6-5|-|-|TRBJ1-1
TGTGCCAGCAGTTACGAGCGGGGCACTGAAGCTTTCTTT
CASSYERGTEAFF
>TRBV27|TRBD1|few|TRBJ1-4
TGTGCCAGCAGCCCAGGGGACAGCTATAATGAAAAACTGTTTTTT
CASSPGDSYNEKLFF
>TRBV19|TRBD1|-|TRBJ1-1
TGTGCCAGTAGCCGTACGGACAGGGCGAACACTGAAGCTTTCTTT
CASSRTDRANTEAFF
>TRBV30|-|-|TRBJ2-2
TGTGCCTGGGCATGGGGGGACGGGGAGCTGTTTTTT
CAWAWGDGELFF
>TRBV18|-|-|TRBJ1-4
TGTGCCAGCTCAATCACGAACGGGAAACTGTTTTTT
CASSITNGKLFF
>TRBV10-3|-|once|TRBJ1-1
TGTGCCATCAGGGCAGTCATGAACACTGAAGCTTTCTTT
CAIRAVMNTEAFF
>TRBV29-1|-|few|TRBJ1-1
TGCAGCGTTGACTCGGCAGGCATGAACACTGAAGCTTTCTTT
CSVDSAGMNTEAFF
>TRBV19|-|-|TRBJ1-5
TGTGCCAATAGGGCAGGATCTCAGCCCCAGCATTTT
CANRAGSQPQHF
>TRBV6-5|-|-|TRBJ1-3
TGTGCCAGCAGTTTTGACAGGCCCTCCGGTGGAAACACCATATATTTT
CASSFDRPSGGNTIYF
>TRBV28|-|-|TRBJ1-2
TGTGCCAGCAGTACGAGCGGGGTGGGGGGCTACACCTTC
CASSTSGVGGYTF
>TRBV7-9|-|-|TRBJ2-4
TGTGCCAGCAGCTCCCCCTCGGACAGCCTAGCCAAAAACATTCAGTACTTC
CASSSPSDSLAKNIQYF
>TRBV11-3|TRBD2|-|TRBJ2-5
TGTGCCAGCAGCTTACCCCCTAGCGGGGGGACCCAGTACTTC
CASSLPPSGGTQYF
>TRBV28|-|-|TRBJ1-4
TGTGCCAGCACTAGAAACCCATCCGATACGGAAAAACTGTTTTTT
CASTRNPSDTEKLFF
>TRBV7-9|-|-|TRBJ1-4
TGTGCCAGCAGACCCGTTCCGGGTCAAGAAAAACTGTTTTTT
CASRPVPGQEKLFF
>TRBV7-3|-|few|TRBJ2-5
TGTGCCAGCAGCTTGGGGCGCTGGAAGACCCAGTACTTC
CASSLGRWKTQYF
>TRBV19|TRBD1|-|TRBJ2-5
TGTGCCAGTAGTATAACGACAGGGAGGACCCAGTACTTC
CASSITTGRTQYF
>TRBV7-9|TRBD2|-|TRBJ2-7
TGTGCCAGCAGCTTATCGTCGGTAGCGGGATTCCCCTACGAGCAGTACTTC
CASSLSSVAGFPYEQYF
>TRBV19|-|-|TRBJ2-7
TGTGCCAGTAGTGTGACAGGTCCCTACGAGCAGTACTTC
CASSVTGPYEQYF
>TRBV11-2|TRBD1|-|TRBJ1-2
TGTGCCAGCAGCCCTAGGGTGGACAGGCCTGGCTATGGCTACACCTTC
CASSPRVDRPGYGYTF
>TRBV20-1|-|few|TRBJ1-1
TGCAGTGCTAGAGGCGGAACCGAAGCTTTCTTT
CSARGGTEAFF
>TRBV7-9|-|-|TRBJ1-3
TGTGCCAGCAGCGTCCTTGGAAACACCATATATTTT
CASSVLGNTIYF
>TRBV7-2|TRBD1|-|TRBJ2-7
TGTGCCAGCAGCTTATCCAGGACAGGATCCTACGAGCAGTACTTC
CASSLSRTGSYEQYF
>TRBV6-5|-|-|TRBJ2-5
TGTGCCAGCAGTTACCTACTAGCAGGCGGAGAGACCCAGTACTTC
CASSYLLAGGETQYF
>TRBV19|-|-|TRBJ1-1
TGTGCCAGTAGTATGGCAAGCCACGGAGTGGGGAACACTGAAGCTTTCTTT
CASSMASHGVGNTEAFF
>TRBV5-1|TRBD2|-|TRBJ2-1
TGCGCCAGCAGCTTGTCCGCACTAGCGGGAGTCAATGAGCAGTTCTTC
CASSLSALAGVNEQFF
>TRBV7-2|-|-|TRBJ1-5
TGTGCCAGCAGCTTAGAAGGACAGACTAGCAATCAGCCCCAGCATTTT
CASSLEGQTSNQPQHF
>TRBV28|-|once|TRBJ2-5
TGTGCCAGCAGCCAAGTAGGGGTCACCCAGTACTTC
CASSQVGVTQYF
>TRBV5-1|TRBD1|-|TRBJ2-1
TGCGCCAGCAGCTTGGCTCAACAGGGGTGGAATGAGCAGTTCTTC
CASSLAQQGWNEQFF
>TRBV6-1|-|-|TRBJ1-1
TGTGCCAGCAGTGAAAAGTGGCAGGGGATCACTGAAGCTTTCTTT
CASSEKWQGITEAFF
>TRBV21-1|-|-|TRBJ1-5
TGTACCAGCAGCAGAGCCCGGGACAGGAGTTTACAGCAGCCCCAGCATTTT
CTSSRARDRSLQQPQHF
>TRBV14|-|-|TRBJ1-3
TGTGCCAGCAGCCCTCTACGGAGCTCTGGAAACACCATATATTTT
CASSPLRSSGNTIYF
>TRBV28|-|-|TRBJ1-4
TGTGCCAGCAGTCCCCATGACCGCAGAGGAAAACTGTTTTTT
CASSPHDRRGKLFF
>TRBV10-3|TRBD2|once|TRBJ2-3
TGTGCCGTAGGAGCGGGAGGGCCCACAGATACGCAGTATTTT
CAVGAGGPTDTQYF
>TRBV27|-|-|TRBJ2-1
TGTGCCAGCAGTTTATCCCGGACTCTAGGGTACGATGAGCAGTTCTTC
CASSLSRTLGYDEQFF
>TRBV5-4|-|-|TRBJ2-1
TGTGCCAGCAGCTTGGAACGTGAAGATGAGCAATTCTTC
CASSLEREDEQFF
>TRBV7-9|-|-|TRBJ2-7
TGTGCCAGCAGCCCCAGTGGGGCCCCCGGCGAGCAGTACTTC
CASSPSGAPGEQYF
>TRBV5-1|-|-|TRBJ2-1
-
CASSWGTGANEQFF
>TRBV30|TRBD1|once|TRBJ1-2
TGTGCCTGGAGTAGGACAGGGGGCCTCTTTTTTCGGTTC
CAWSRTGGLFFRF
>TRBV5-1|TRBD1|-|TRBJ1-4
TGCGCCAGCAGCTTGACAGGGGCAACTAATGAAAAACTGTTTTTT
CASSLTGATNEKLFF
>TRBV7-6|-|-|TRBJ2-1
TGTGCCAGCAGCTTACTAGCGCTCTCCTACAATGAGCAGTTCTTC
CASSLLALSYNEQFF
>TRBV7-2|-|-|TRBJ2-7
TGTGCCAGCAGTCTTACTAGTACCTACGAGCAGTACTTC
CASSLTSTYEQYF
>TRBV9|-|-|TRBJ1-5
TGTGCCAGCAGCGTAGGACTGTACAATCAGCCCCAGCATTTT
CASSVGLYNQPQHF
>TRBV30|TRBD2|-|TRBJ2-5
TGTGCCTGGAGTGTACCTCTAGCGGGCCAAGAGACCCAGTACTTC
CAWSVPLAGQETQYF
>TRBV7-6|TRBD1|-|TRBJ1-1
TGTGCCAGCAACTTAGAACAGGGGGCTCAAGGCACTGAAGCTTTCTTT
CASNLEQGAQGTEAFF
>TRBV18|-|-|TRBJ1-1
TGTGCCAGCTCAGCGGGACGGGACACTGAAGCTTTCTTT
CASSAGRDTEAFF
>TRBV6-5|-|once|TRBJ2-5
TGTGCCAGCAGTCCCCACCGACTTAGGGAGACCCAGTACTTC
CASSPHRLRETQYF
>TRBV6-5|TRBD1|-|TRBJ2-2
TGTGCCAGCAGTTATTCAACAGGGGTGAACACCGGGGAGCTGTTTTTT
CASSYSTGVNTGELFF
>TRBV19|TRBD2|-|TRBJ2-7
TGTGCCAGTAGTAGACTAGCGGGCCTCTACGAGCAGTACTTC
CASSRLAGLYEQYF
>TRBV9|TRBD1|-|TRBJ2-3
TGTGCCAGCAGCGTAGCTACTCAGGGGGCTGGGTCAGATACGCAGTATTTT
CASSVATQGAGSDTQYF